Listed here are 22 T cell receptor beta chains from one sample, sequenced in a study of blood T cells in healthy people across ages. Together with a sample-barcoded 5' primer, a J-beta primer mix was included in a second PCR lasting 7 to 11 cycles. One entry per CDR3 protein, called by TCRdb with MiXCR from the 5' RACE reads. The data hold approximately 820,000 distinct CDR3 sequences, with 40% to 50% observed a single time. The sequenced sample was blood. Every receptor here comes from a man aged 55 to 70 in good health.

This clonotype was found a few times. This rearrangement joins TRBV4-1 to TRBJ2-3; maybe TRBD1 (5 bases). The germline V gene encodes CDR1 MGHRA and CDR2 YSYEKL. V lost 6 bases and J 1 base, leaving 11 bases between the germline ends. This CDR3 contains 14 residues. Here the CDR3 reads CASRPSTGTDTQYF. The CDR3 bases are TGCGCCAGCAGACCATCGACAGGCACAGATACGCAGTATTTT.

CDR3 loop: CSARGRGVDISYNEQFF. The CDR3 bases are TGCAGTGCCAGGGGTCGAGGGGTAGATATTTCTTACAATGAGCAGTTCTTC. The rearrangement joins TRBV20-1 to TRBJ2-1; D is possibly TRBD1 (6 bases). Germline CDR1 and CDR2: DFQATT and SNEGSKA (reference sequence). This CDR3 is built from 17 residues. Trimming took 6 bases from V and 4 from J, leaving 25 bases between them.

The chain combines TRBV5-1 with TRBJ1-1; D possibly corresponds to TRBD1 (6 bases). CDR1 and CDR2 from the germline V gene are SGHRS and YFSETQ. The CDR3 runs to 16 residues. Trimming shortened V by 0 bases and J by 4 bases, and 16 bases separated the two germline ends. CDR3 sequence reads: CASSLEGGAVGTEAFF. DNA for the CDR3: TGCGCCAGCAGCTTGGAAGGGGGGGCTGTGGGCACTGAAGCTTTCTTT. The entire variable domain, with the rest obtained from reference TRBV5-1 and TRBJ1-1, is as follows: KAGVTQTPRYLIKTRGQQVTLSCSPISGHRSVSWYQQTPGQGLQFLFEYFSETQRNKGNFPGRFSGRQFSNSRSEMNVSTLELGDSALYLCASSLEGGAVGTEAFFGQGTRLTVV.

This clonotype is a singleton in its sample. The CDR3 DNA reads as TGTGCCACCAGTGATCGTCCGGGACACCACTCCTACAATGAGCAGTACTTC. Protein product: CATSDRPGHHSYNEQYF. The chain links TRBV24-1 to TRBJ2-5; D might be TRBD1 (6 bases). Between the trimmed V and J ends, which lost 3 bases and 11 bases, there was a span of 27 bases. The CDR3 runs to 17 residues. Germline values: CDR1 KGHDR, CDR2 SFDVKD.

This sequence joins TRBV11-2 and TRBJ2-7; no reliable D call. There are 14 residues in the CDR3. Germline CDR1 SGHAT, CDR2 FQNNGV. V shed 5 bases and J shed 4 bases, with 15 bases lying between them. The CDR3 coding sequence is TGTGCCAGCAGCGTAGGAACTCACGGTTACGAGCAGTACTTC. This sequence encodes CASSVGTHGYEQYF.

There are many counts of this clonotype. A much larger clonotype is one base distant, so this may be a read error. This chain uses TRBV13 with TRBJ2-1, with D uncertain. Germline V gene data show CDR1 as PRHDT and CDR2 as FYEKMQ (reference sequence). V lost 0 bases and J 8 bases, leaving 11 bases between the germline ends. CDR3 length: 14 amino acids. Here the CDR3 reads CASSLGQRADEQFF. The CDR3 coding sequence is TGTGCCAGCAGCTTAGGTCAGCGTGCGGATGAGCAGTTCTTC.

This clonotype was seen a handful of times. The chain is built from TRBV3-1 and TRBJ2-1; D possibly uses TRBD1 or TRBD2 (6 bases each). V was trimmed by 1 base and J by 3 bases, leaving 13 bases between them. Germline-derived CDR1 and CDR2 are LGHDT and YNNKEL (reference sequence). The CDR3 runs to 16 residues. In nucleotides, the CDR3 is TGTGCCAGCAGCCAAGGAGGGGGGCAGGTCTACAATGAGCAGTTCTTC. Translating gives CASSQGGGQVYNEQFF.

The CDR3 region is CASSDGTGEGGAFF. The CDR3 coding sequence is TGTGCCAGCAGCGACGGGACAGGGGAAGGGGGAGCTTTCTTT. The chain links TRBV3-1 to TRBJ1-1, with 10 bases identical to TRBD1. V gave up 5 bases and J gave up 10 bases; unmatched junction bases: 10. The CDR3 runs 14 residues. Germline V gene sequence: CDR1 LGHDT, CDR2 YNNKEL (reference sequence).

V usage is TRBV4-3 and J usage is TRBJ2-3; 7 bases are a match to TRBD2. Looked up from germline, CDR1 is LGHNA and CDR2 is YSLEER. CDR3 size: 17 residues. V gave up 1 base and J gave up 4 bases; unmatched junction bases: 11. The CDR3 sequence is CASSQGPTGGGADTQYF. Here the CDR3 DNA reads TGCGCCAGCAGCCAAGGACCTACGGGGGGAGGGGCAGATACGCAGTATTTT.

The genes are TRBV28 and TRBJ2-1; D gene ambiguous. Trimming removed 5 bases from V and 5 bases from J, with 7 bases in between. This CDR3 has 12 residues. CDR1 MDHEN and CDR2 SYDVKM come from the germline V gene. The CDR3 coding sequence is TGTGCCAGCAGTAGCGTAGACAATGAGCAGTTCTTC. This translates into CASSSVDNEQFF.

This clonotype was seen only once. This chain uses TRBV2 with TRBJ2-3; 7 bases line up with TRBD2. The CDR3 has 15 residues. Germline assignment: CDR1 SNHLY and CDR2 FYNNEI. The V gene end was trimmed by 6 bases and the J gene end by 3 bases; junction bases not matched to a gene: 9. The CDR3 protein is CASRPPGGRTDTQYF. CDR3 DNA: TGTGCCAGCAGACCACCGGGGGGAAGAACAGATACGCAGTATTTT.

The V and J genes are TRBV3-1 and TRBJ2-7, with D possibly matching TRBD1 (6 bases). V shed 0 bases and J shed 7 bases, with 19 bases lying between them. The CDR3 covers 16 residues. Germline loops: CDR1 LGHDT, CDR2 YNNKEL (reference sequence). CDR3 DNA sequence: TGTGCCAGCAGCCAAGACGTACAGGGTCTCTGGGGGGAGCAGTACTTC. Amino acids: CASSQDVQGLWGEQYF.

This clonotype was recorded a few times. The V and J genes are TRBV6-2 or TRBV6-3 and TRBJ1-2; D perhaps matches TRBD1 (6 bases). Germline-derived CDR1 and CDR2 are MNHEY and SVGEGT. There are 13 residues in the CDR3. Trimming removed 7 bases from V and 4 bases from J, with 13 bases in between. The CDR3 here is CASTTGYAYGYTF. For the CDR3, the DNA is TGTGCCAGCACCACAGGGTACGCCTATGGCTACACCTTC.

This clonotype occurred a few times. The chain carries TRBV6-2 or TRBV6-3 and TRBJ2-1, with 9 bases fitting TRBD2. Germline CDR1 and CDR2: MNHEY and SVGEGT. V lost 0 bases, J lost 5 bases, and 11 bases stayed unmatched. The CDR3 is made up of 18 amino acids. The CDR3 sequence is CASSYSKGAGGYNNEQFF. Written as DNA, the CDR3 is TGTGCCAGCAGTTACTCGAAGGGGGCGGGGGGGTACAACAATGAGCAGTTCTTC.

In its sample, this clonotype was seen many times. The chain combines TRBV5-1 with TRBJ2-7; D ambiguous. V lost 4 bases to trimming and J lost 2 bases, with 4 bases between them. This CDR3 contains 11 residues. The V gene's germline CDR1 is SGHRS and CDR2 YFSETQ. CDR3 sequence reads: CASSGTYEQYF. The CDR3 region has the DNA TGCGCCAGCAGCGGTACCTACGAGCAGTACTTC.

The CDR3 loop is CSARSQGYTTNEKLFF. CDR3 nucleotide sequence: TGCAGTGCTAGGTCTCAGGGCTACACCACTAATGAAAAACTGTTTTTT. V is TRBV20-1 and J is TRBJ1-4; TRBD1 is a possible D gene (5 bases). CDR1 and CDR2 from the germline V gene are DFQATT and SNEGSKA (reference sequence). CDR3 length equals 16 residues. The V end lost 3 bases, the J end lost 2 bases, and 16 bases lay between the germline ends.

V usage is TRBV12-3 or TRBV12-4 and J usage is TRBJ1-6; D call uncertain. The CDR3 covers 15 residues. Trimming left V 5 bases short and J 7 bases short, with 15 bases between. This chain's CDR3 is CASSTAGGVNSPLHF. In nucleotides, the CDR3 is TGTGCCAGCAGTACCGCCGGCGGGGTCAATTCACCCCTCCACTTT.

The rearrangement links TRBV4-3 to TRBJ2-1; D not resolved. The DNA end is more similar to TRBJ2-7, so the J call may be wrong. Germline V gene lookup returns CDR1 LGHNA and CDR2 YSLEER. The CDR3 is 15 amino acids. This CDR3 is CASSQGSLMYNEQYF. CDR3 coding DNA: TGCGCCAGCAGCCAAGGGTCCCTCATGTACAATGAGCAGTACTTC.

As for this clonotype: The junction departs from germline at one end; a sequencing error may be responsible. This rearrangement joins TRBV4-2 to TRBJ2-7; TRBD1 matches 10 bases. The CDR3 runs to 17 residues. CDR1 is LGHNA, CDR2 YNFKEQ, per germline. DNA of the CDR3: TGTGCGAGCAGCCAAGACCCGACAGGGGGCGGCTCCTACGAGCAGTACTTC. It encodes CASSQDPTGGGSYEQYF.

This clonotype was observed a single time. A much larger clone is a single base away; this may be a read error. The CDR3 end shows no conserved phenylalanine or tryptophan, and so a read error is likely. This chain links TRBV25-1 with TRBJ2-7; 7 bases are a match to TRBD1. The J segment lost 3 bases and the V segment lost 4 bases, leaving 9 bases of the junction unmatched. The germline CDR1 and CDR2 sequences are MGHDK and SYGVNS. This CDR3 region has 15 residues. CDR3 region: CASSGIQGPFYEQYS. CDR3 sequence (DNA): TGTGCCAGCAGTGGGATACAGGGGCCCTTCTACGAGCAGTACTCC.

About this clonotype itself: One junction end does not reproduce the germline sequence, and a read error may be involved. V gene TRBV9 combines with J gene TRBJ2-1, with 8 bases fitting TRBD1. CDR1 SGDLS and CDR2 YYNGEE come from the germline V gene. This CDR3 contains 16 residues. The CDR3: CAGSLNLDRGGNEQFF. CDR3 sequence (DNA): TGTGCCGGCAGTCTAAACCTCGACAGGGGCGGCAATGAGCAGTTCTTC.

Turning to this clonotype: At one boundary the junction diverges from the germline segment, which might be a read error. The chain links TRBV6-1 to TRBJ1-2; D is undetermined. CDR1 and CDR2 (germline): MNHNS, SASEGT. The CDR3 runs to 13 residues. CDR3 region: CASSEGTDYGHTF. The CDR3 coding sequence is TGTGCCAGCAGTGAAGGGACTGACTATGGCCACACCTTC.